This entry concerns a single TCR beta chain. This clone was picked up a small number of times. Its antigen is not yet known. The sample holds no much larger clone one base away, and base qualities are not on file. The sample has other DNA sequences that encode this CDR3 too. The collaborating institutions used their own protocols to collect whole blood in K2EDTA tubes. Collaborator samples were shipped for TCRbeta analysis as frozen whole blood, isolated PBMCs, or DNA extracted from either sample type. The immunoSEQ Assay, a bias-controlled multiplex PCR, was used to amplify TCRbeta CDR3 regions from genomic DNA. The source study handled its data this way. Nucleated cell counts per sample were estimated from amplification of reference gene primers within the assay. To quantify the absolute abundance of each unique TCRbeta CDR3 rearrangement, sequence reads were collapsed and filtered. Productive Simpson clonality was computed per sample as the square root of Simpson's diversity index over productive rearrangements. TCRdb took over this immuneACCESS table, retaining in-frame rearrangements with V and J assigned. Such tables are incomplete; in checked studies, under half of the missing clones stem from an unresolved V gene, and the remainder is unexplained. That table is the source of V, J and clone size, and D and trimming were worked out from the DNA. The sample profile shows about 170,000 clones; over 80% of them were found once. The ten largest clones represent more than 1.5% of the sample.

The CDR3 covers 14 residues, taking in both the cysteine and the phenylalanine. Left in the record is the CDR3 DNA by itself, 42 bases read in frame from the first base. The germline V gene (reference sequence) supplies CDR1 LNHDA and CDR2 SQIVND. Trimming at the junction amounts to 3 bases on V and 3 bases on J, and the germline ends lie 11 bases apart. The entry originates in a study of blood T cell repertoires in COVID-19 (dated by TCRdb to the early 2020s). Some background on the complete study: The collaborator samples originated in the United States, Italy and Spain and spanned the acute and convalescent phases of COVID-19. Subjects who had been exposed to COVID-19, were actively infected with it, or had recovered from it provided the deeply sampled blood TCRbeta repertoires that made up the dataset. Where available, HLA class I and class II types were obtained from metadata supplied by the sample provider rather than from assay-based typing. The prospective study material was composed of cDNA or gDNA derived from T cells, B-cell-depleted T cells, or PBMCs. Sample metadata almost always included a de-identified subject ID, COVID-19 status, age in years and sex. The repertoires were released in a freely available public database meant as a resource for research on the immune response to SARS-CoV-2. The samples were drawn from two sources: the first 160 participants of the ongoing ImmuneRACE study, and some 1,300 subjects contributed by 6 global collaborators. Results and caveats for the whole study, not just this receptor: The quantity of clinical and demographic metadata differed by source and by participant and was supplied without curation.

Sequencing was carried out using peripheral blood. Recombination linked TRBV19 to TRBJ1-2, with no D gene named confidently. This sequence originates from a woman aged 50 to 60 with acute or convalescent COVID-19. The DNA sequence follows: TGTGCCAGTAGTATCCCGGGGATGGACTATGGCTACACCTTC. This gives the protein CASSIPGMDYGYTF. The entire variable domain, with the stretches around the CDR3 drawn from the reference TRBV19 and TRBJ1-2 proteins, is DGGITQSPKYLFRKEGQNVTLSCEQNLNHDAMYWYRQDPGQGLRLIYYSQIVNDFQKGDIAEGYSVSREKKESFPLTVTSAQKNPTAFYLCASSIPGMDYGYTFGSGTRLTVV.